This T cell receptor beta chain was sequenced during a study of early T cells in non-severe SARS-CoV-2 infection. Study in general: Chains were unpaired, as sequencing was done on bulk RNA from unsorted whole blood.

This clonotype has just a few counts. Individual cDNA molecules carried attached unique molecular identifiers. MiXCR, run by TCRdb on the 5' RACE reads, gives a single entry per CDR3 protein. The repertoire consists of about 33,000 distinct CDR3 sequences, with under 6% occurring once and the leading ten covering 13% to 15%. CDR3 length equals 14 residues. The germline gives CDR1 MNHEY, CDR2 SVGEGT. V lost 6 bases to trimming and J lost 0 bases, with 11 bases between them. This clonotype was obtained from an adult who was a healthcare worker with PCR-confirmed SARS-CoV-2 infection or an uninfected control (not recorded which). The J gene is TRBJ1-1, the V gene TRBV6-2 or TRBV6-3, with D possibly TRBD1 on 6 matching bases. Sequenced: whole blood. CDR3 residues: CASSADSLNTEAFF. Here the CDR3 DNA reads TGTGCCAGCAGCGCGGACAGCTTGAACACTGAAGCTTTCTTT.